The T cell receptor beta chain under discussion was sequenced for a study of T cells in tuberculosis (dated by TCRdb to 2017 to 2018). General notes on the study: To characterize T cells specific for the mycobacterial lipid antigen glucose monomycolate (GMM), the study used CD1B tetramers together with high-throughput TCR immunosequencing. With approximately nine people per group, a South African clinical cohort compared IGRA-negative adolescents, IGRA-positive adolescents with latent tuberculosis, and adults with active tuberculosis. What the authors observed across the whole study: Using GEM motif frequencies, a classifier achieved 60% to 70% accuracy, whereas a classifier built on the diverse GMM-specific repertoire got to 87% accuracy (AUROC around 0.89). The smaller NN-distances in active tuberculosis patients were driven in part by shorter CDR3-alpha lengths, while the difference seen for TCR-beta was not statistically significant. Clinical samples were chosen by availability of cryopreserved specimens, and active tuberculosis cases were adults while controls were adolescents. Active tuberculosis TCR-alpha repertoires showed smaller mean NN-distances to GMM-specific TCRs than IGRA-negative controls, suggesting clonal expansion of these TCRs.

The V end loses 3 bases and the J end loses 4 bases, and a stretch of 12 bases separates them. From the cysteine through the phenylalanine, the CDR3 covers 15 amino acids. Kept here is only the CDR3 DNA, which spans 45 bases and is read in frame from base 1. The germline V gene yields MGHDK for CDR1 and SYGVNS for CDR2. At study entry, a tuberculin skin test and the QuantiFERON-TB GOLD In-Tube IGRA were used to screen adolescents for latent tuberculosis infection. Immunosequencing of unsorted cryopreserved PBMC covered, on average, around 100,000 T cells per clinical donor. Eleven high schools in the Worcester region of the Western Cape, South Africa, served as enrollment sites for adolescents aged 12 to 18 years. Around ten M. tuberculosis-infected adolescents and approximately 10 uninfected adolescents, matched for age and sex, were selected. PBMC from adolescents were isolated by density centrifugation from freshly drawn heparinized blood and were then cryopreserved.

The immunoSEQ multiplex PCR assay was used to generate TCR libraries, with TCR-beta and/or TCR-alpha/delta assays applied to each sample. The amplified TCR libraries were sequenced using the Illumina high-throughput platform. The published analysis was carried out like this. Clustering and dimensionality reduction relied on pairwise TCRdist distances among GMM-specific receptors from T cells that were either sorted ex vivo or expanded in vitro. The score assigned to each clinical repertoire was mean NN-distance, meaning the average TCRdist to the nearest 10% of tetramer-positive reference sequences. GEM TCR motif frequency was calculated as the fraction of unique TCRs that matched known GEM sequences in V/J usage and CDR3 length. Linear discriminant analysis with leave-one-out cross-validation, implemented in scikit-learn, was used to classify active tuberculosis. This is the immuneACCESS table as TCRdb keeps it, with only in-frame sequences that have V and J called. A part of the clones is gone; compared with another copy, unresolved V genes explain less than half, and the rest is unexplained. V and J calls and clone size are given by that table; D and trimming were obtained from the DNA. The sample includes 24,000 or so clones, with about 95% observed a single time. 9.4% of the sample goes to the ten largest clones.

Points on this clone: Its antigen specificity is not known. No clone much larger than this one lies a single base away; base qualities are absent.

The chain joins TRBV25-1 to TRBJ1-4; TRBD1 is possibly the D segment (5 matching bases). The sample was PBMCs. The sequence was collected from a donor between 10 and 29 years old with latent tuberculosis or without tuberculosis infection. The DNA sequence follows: TGTGCCAGCAGTGAGTCGACAGTAAATAATGAAAAACTGTTTTTT. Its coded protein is CASSESTVNNEKLFF.